These 22 T cell receptor beta chains came from one sample sequenced in a study of beta chain features in type 1 diabetes (dated 2018 in TCRdb). Library preparation employed the immunoSEQ multiplex PCR assay. All of the isolated RNA was reverse transcribed with the High Capacity cDNA Reverse Transcription Kit, so expressed TCRB transcripts were sequenced. The source is immuneACCESS, and TCRdb retained only in-frame sequences with V and J called. Part of the clones is not carried over; for the studies checked, unresolved V genes explain less than half of this, and the remainder is unexplained. Counted in this sample were nearly 700,000 clones; roughly 12% of them appeared once. Approximately 0.022% of the sample rests with the top ten. These TCRs' antigens remain unknown. Paper-wide results and their limitations: In all four CD4+ subsets, TCRB CDR3 length was moderately but significantly shorter in type 1 diabetes patients.

Sequencing input: naive CD4+ T cells from blood. The sample's cell subset or site label, decoded: true naive CD4+ T cells. These receptors came from a man in his late teens or twenties with type 1 diabetes.

The genes are TRBV6-1 and TRBJ2-3, with TRBD1 matching over 7 bases. This CDR3 is built from 15 residues. The germline CDR1 and CDR2 sequences are MNHNS and SASEGT. V lost 6 bases and J lost 4; bases outside the gene matches: 10. Here the CDR3 reads CASSTYRGKADTQYF. The CDR3 DNA reads as TGTGCCAGCAGCACATACAGGGGAAAGGCAGATACGCAGTATTTT.

The chain joins TRBV11-3 to TRBJ2-1, with 9 bases aligning to TRBD2. The CDR3 length is 15 residues. Germline V gives CDR1 SGHNT, CDR2 YENEEA. With 6 bases clipped from V and 0 bases from J, the junction kept 3 bases outside the gene matches. CDR3 in amino acids: CASRSSGGSYNEQFF. CDR3 coding DNA: TGTGCCAGCAGGAGTAGCGGGGGCTCCTACAATGAGCAGTTCTTC.

The rearrangement links TRBV25-1 to TRBJ2-1, with unresolved D. This CDR3 comprises 11 residues. In germline, CDR1 is MGHDK, CDR2 SYGVNS. Trimming stripped 5 bases from V and 7 bases from J, with 6 bases between. CDR3 DNA: TGTGCCAGCAGTCGTACAAATGAGCAGTTCTTC. Protein sequence: CASSRTNEQFF.

A few counts support this clone. This CDR3 reads CASSTRGDNEQFF. CDR3 nucleotides: TGTGCCAGCAGCACACGGGGGGACAATGAGCAGTTCTTC. The chain couples TRBV7-9 to TRBJ2-1, with 7 bases lining up with TRBD2. Germline values: CDR1 SEHNR, CDR2 FQNEAQ (reference sequence). This CDR3 is 13 amino acids long. With V trimmed by 5 bases and J by 5 bases, 3 bases remained unmatched. The complete variable domain, with remaining parts taken from reference TRBV7-9 and TRBJ2-1, reads DTGVSQNPRHKITKRGQNVTFRCDPISEHNRLYWYRQTLGQGPEFLTYFQNEAQLEKSRLLSDRFSAERPKGSFSTLEIQRTEQGDSAMYLCASSTRGDNEQFFGPGTRLTVL.

This clone showed up just a few times. The rearrangement joins TRBV5-1 to TRBJ1-1; 7 bases line up with TRBD1. Germline values: CDR1 SGHRS, CDR2 YFSETQ. Losses at the gene ends were 3 bases for V and 0 bases for J; bases not matched to a gene: 8. The CDR3 is 16 residues long. CDR3 in DNA: TGCGCCAGCAGCTCCATGACAGGGAGTATGAACACTGAAGCTTTCTTT. Its protein product is CASSSMTGSMNTEAFF.

This clone was observed a handful of times. The rearrangement joins TRBV2 to TRBJ2-2, with 10 nucleotides matching TRBD1. CDR3 size: 15 residues. V gave up 4 bases and J gave up 7 bases; unmatched junction bases: 6. Germline-derived CDR1 and CDR2 are SNHLY and FYNNEI. The CDR3 nucleotides read TGTGCCAGCAGTGGACAGGGGGCGTCGATCGGGGAGCTGTTTTTT. Translating gives CASSGQGASIGELFF.

This clone came up a few times. The chain has TRBV29-1 and TRBJ1-2; the match to TRBD1 covers 12 bases. The germline V gene encodes CDR1 SQVTM and CDR2 ANQGSEA. The V gene end was trimmed by 3 bases and the J gene end by 7 bases; junction bases not matched to a gene: 9. This CDR3 comprises 15 residues. CDR3 region: CSVDPEGQGASGYTF. CDR3 in DNA: TGCAGCGTTGACCCAGAGGGACAGGGGGCCTCTGGCTACACCTTC.

The genes are TRBV5-1 and TRBJ1-6; unclear D gene. The CDR3 sequence is 15 residues long. Germline CDR1 SGHRS, CDR2 YFSETQ. Trimming left V 3 bases short and J 6 bases short, with 13 bases between. The CDR3 coding sequence is TGCGCCAGCAGCTCCGCTTCGGGCGGTAATTCACCCCTCCACTTT. Translating gives CASSSASGGNSPLHF.

The chain employs TRBV13 and TRBJ1-3, with D perhaps TRBD1 (6 bases). Looked up from germline, CDR1 is PRHDT and CDR2 is FYEKMQ (reference sequence). V lost 3 bases and J 0 bases, leaving 6 bases between the germline ends. This CDR3 contains 14 residues. The CDR3 coding sequence is TGTGCCAGCAGCTTCAGGGGCTCTGGAAACACCATATATTTT. Its translation: CASSFRGSGNTIYF.

This clone was counted a few times. This chain connects TRBV5-1 to TRBJ1-1; D is possibly TRBD1 (5 bases). Germline V gene data show CDR1 as SGHRS and CDR2 as YFSETQ. V was shortened by 0 bases and J by 3 bases, with 9 bases between the two germline ends. The CDR3 loop spans 14 amino acids. Here the CDR3 DNA reads TGCGCCAGCAGCTTGGAGGGGAGGGACACTGAAGCTTTCTTT. Translating gives CASSLEGRDTEAFF.

CDR3 DNA sequence: TGTGCCAGCAGCTCAGGGGGTTATATGAACACTGAAGCTTTCTTT. Protein product: CASSSGGYMNTEAFF. The chain recombines TRBV13 with TRBJ1-1; 7 bases line up with TRBD1. V lost 4 bases to trimming and J lost 0 bases; unmatched junction nucleotides: 5. Germline-derived CDR1 and CDR2 are PRHDT and FYEKMQ (reference sequence). This CDR3 comprises 15 residues.

This chain joins TRBV7-9 and TRBJ2-7; TRBD2 aligns across 8 bases. The CDR3 is 16 residues long. Germline values: CDR1 SEHNR, CDR2 FQNEAQ (reference sequence). The junction had 6 bases not matched to a gene; V was cut back by 2 bases and J by 0 bases. The CDR3 bases are TGTGCCAGCAGCTTACGAAGCGGGGGCAACTCCTACGAGCAGTACTTC. It encodes CASSLRSGGNSYEQYF.

The V gene is TRBV9, the J gene TRBJ2-2, with TRBD2 matching 9 bases. Germline lookup yields CDR1 SGDLS and CDR2 YYNGEE. The V and J ends lost 0 bases and 2 bases, in that order; junction bases with no gene match: 8. The CDR3 totals 18 residues. This chain's CDR3 is CASSVGAGGTVNTGELFF. The DNA of the CDR3 is TGTGCCAGCAGCGTAGGAGCGGGGGGTACCGTAAACACCGGGGAGCTGTTTTTT.

This clone has more than one count but fewer than ten. The chain is built from TRBV7-2 and TRBJ2-3; D remains unclear. The V end lost 0 bases, the J end lost 9 bases, and 7 bases lay between the germline ends. The CDR3 is 12 residues long. Germline CDR1 is SGHTA and CDR2 is FQGNSA. The chain's CDR3 is CASSLALDTQYF. The CDR3 DNA reads as TGTGCCAGCAGCTTAGCTCTTGACACGCAGTATTTT.

The chain carries TRBV4-2 and TRBJ2-3, with D possibly being TRBD1 (6 bases). V shed 4 bases and J shed 8 bases, with 13 bases lying between them. CDR1 is LGHNA, CDR2 YNFKEQ, per germline. The CDR3 loop spans 13 amino acids. This CDR3 is CASSPSQQGTQYF. The CDR3 DNA reads TGTGCCAGCAGCCCTTCCCAACAGGGTACGCAGTATTTT.

CDR3 amino acids: CASSSAGTGTSPLHF. The CDR3 region has the DNA TGTGCCAGTAGTTCCGCCGGGACCGGGACTTCACCCCTCCACTTT. The chain is built from TRBV19 and TRBJ1-6; D is possibly TRBD1 (5 bases). The length of the CDR3 is 15 residues. Trimming shortened V by 5 bases and J by 9 bases, and 17 bases separated the two germline ends. Germline lookup yields CDR1 LNHDA and CDR2 SQIVND (reference sequence).

This chain connects TRBV4-1 to TRBJ1-1; possibly TRBD1 for D (6 bases). Germline V gene sequence: CDR1 MGHRA, CDR2 YSYEKL. The CDR3 spans 14 residues. Deletions cut 6 bases from V and 4 bases from J, with 15 bases between. The CDR3 reads CASRSGTQGTEAFF. The CDR3 bases are TGCGCCAGCAGATCAGGGACACAAGGCACTGAAGCTTTCTTT.

This clone was found a few times. This chain uses TRBV14 with TRBJ2-1, with a weak D call TRBD1 (6 bases). Germline lookup yields CDR1 SGHDN and CDR2 FVKESK. Trimming took 0 bases from V and 3 from J, leaving 12 bases between them. The CDR3 has 16 residues. The CDR3 DNA is TGTGCCAGCAGCCAAGATAGGGCAGGGGTCTACAATGAGCAGTTCTTC. This gives the protein CASSQDRAGVYNEQFF.

This clone appeared a few times. This chain uses TRBV9 with TRBJ1-3; the match to TRBD1 covers 7 bases. CDR1 is SGDLS, CDR2 YYNGEE, per germline. CDR3 length equals 17 residues. Trimming cost V 4 bases and J 0 bases; bases outside gene matches: 10. The CDR3, as DNA: TGTGCCAGCAGCCCCTTACTCGGGGACAGCTCTGGAAACACCATATATTTT. It codes for CASSPLLGDSSGNTIYF.

This clone showed up just a few times. Other nucleotide sequences from this sample produce the same CDR3. V usage is TRBV28 and J usage is TRBJ2-5; D gene ambiguous. Germline CDR1 and CDR2: MDHEN and SYDVKM. Trimming took off 2 bases at V and 2 bases at J, with 9 bases between the two ends. The CDR3 sequence is 14 residues long. This chain's CDR3 is CASSLKGRQETQYF. CDR3 coding DNA: TGTGCCAGCAGTTTAAAGGGTCGGCAAGAGACCCAGTACTTC.

The V gene is TRBV25-1, the J gene TRBJ1-5; no clear D. In germline, CDR1 is MGHDK, CDR2 SYGVNS. The CDR3 length is 15 residues. V lost 2 bases and J lost 0, with 8 bases in between. CDR3 protein: CASSEDWDSNQPQHF. For the CDR3, the DNA is TGTGCCAGCAGTGAAGATTGGGATAGCAATCAGCCCCAGCATTTT.

V and J are TRBV7-2 and TRBJ2-1; 9 bases map to TRBD1. The CDR3 spans 15 residues. Germline V lookup: CDR1 SGHTA, CDR2 FQGNSA. V gave up 2 bases and J gave up 7 bases; unmatched junction bases: 6. Written as DNA, the CDR3 is TGTGCCAGCAGCTTAACTTCCGGGACAGGGAATGAGCAGTTCTTC. Its protein is CASSLTSGTGNEQFF. The entire variable domain, with the rest obtained from reference TRBV7-2 and TRBJ2-1, is as follows: GAGVSQSPSNKVTEKGKDVELRCDPISGHTALYWYRQSLGQGLEFLIYFQGNSAPDKSGLPSDRFSAERTGGSVSTLTIQRTQQEDSAVYLCASSLTSGTGNEQFFGPGTRLTVL.